Listed below are T cell receptor beta chains from one sample, sequenced in a study of shared clonotypes between healthy human individuals. The method was immunoSEQ multiplex PCR; TCRdb's version includes in-frame clones alone and lacks a portion of them. The table lists approximately 500,000 clones, more than 65% of them singletons. The material sequenced was PBMCs. These TCRs come from a woman in her forties in good health. Some clones in this sample may be carry-over from other donors' samples. Each CDR3 is given with its conserved first and last residue. Fields, in order: CDR3 DNA, CDR3 protein, clone size, J gene, V gene, D gene. A D gene is named only where the DNA matches it firmly. A clone size is listed for some rows: how often the clone was seen (once, few, many), or a class if it is expanded.

CDR3nt: TGTGCCAGCAGTTTCCAAGAGACCCAGTACTTC
CDR3aa: CASSFQETQYF
abundance: -
j_gene: TRBJ2-5
v_gene: TRBV7-9
d_gene: -

CDR3nt: TGTGCCAGCAGTTTGGACGAACTTTTGTCCTATGGCTACACCTTC
CDR3aa: CASSLDELLSYGYTF
abundance: -
j_gene: TRBJ1-2
v_gene: TRBV28
d_gene: -

CDR3nt: TGTGCCAGCAGGGGGAGCGCGGCGGGAGGACAGACCCAGTACTTC
CDR3aa: CASRGSAAGGQTQYF
abundance: -
j_gene: TRBJ2-5
v_gene: TRBV7-9
d_gene: TRBD2

CDR3nt: TGCGCCAGCAGCAAGGACCCAGCCTACAATGAGCAGTTCTTC
CDR3aa: CASSKDPAYNEQFF
abundance: once
j_gene: TRBJ2-1
v_gene: TRBV4-1
d_gene: -

CDR3nt: TGTGCCAGCAAGATAGCGGGAGCGCTCCGACATACGCAGTATTTT
CDR3aa: CASKIAGALRHTQYF
abundance: -
j_gene: TRBJ2-3
v_gene: TRBV2
d_gene: TRBD2

CDR3nt: TGTGCCAGCAGCGCCCGACAGGGGGGGATTCCGGCGAACACCGGGGAGCTGTTTTTT
CDR3aa: CASSARQGGIPANTGELFF
abundance: -
j_gene: TRBJ2-2
v_gene: TRBV9
d_gene: TRBD1

CDR3nt: TGTGCCAGCTCACCCCGGGCAGGGAAGGCGGACGAGCAGTACTTC
CDR3aa: CASSPRAGKADEQYF
abundance: few
j_gene: TRBJ2-7
v_gene: TRBV18
d_gene: -

CDR3nt: TGTGCCAGCAGTTTACCCCCGGGCACCGGGGAGCTGTTTTTT
CDR3aa: CASSLPPGTGELFF
abundance: few
j_gene: TRBJ2-2
v_gene: TRBV28
d_gene: -

CDR3nt: TGTGCCAGCAGTGTCAGGGAAGGGCAACCCCAGCATTTT
CDR3aa: CASSVREGQPQHF
abundance: -
j_gene: TRBJ1-5
v_gene: TRBV2
d_gene: -

CDR3nt: TGCGCCAGCAGCCAAGATCCGTGGCAGGTGTCTAGCGGGGGTTACGAGCAGTACTTC
CDR3aa: CASSQDPWQVSSGGYEQYF
abundance: -
j_gene: TRBJ2-7
v_gene: TRBV4-1
d_gene: TRBD2

CDR3nt: TGTGCCTGGTTGACTAGCGGGACCTCGTACAATGAGCAGTTCTTC
CDR3aa: CAWLTSGTSYNEQFF
abundance: -
j_gene: TRBJ2-1
v_gene: TRBV30
d_gene: TRBD2

CDR3nt: TGTGCCAGCTCAGGGTCAGGAGAGACCCAGTACTTC
CDR3aa: CASSGSGETQYF
abundance: -
j_gene: TRBJ2-5
v_gene: TRBV18
d_gene: -

CDR3nt: TGTGCCTCATCAACAGGGGGCGGGGGTCAGCCCCAGCATTTT
CDR3aa: CASSTGGGGQPQHF
abundance: few
j_gene: TRBJ1-5
v_gene: TRBV6-1
d_gene: TRBD1

CDR3nt: TGTGCCAGCAGTTTAGGGACTCGCAATGAGCAGTTCTTC
CDR3aa: CASSLGTRNEQFF
abundance: -
j_gene: TRBJ2-1
v_gene: TRBV27
d_gene: -

CDR3nt: TGTGCCAGCAGTCTTGACAGATCTCAGCCCCAGCATTTT
CDR3aa: CASSLDRSQPQHF
abundance: -
j_gene: TRBJ1-5
v_gene: TRBV28
d_gene: -

CDR3nt: TGTGCCAGCAGTTTCCGTGGGGCTGGGGCCAACGTCCTGACTTTC
CDR3aa: CASSFRGAGANVLTF
abundance: -
j_gene: TRBJ2-6
v_gene: TRBV28
d_gene: -

CDR3nt: TGTGCCAGCAGAAACTGGGGGCAGGGGGCAAACGAGCAGTACTTC
CDR3aa: CASRNWGQGANEQYF
abundance: -
j_gene: TRBJ2-7
v_gene: TRBV28
d_gene: TRBD1

CDR3nt: TGTGCCAGCAGCTTAGAGGGCGCAGATACGCAGTATTTT
CDR3aa: CASSLEGADTQYF
abundance: -
j_gene: TRBJ2-3
v_gene: TRBV5-6
d_gene: -

CDR3nt: TGTGCCATCAGTGAGACTAGCGGGAGGTACGAGCAGTACTTC
CDR3aa: CAISETSGRYEQYF
abundance: -
j_gene: TRBJ2-7
v_gene: TRBV6-6
d_gene: TRBD2

CDR3nt: TGTGCCAGCAGCGAAGGAGGGGGAATCTACAATGAGCAGTTCTTC
CDR3aa: CASSEGGGIYNEQFF
abundance: -
j_gene: TRBJ2-1
v_gene: TRBV27
d_gene: -

CDR3nt: TGTGCCAGCAGCTTACAGGGGGATCAGCCCCAGCATTTT
CDR3aa: CASSLQGDQPQHF
abundance: many
j_gene: TRBJ1-5
v_gene: TRBV7-9
d_gene: TRBD1

CDR3nt: TGTGCCAGCAGGAATACCGGGACGGGGAAACACAATGAGCAGTTCTTC
CDR3aa: CASRNTGTGKHNEQFF
abundance: -
j_gene: TRBJ2-1
v_gene: TRBV28
d_gene: -

CDR3nt: TGTGCCAGCAGTGGTAACGCCGGGGCCAACGTCCTGACTTTC
CDR3aa: CASSGNAGANVLTF
abundance: -
j_gene: TRBJ2-6
v_gene: TRBV7-3
d_gene: -

CDR3nt: TGTGCCAGCAGCCCGGGACTTTATGGCTACACCTTC
CDR3aa: CASSPGLYGYTF
abundance: -
j_gene: TRBJ1-2
v_gene: TRBV9
d_gene: -

CDR3nt: TGTGCTAGTGGTTTGGAGGCTTCCGTTAGCAATGAGCAGTTCTTC
CDR3aa: CASGLEASVSNEQFF
abundance: -
j_gene: TRBJ2-1
v_gene: TRBV12-5
d_gene: -

CDR3nt: TGTGCCAGCAGCCCGACGGAGAACACTGAAGCTTTCTTT
CDR3aa: CASSPTENTEAFF
abundance: -
j_gene: TRBJ1-1
v_gene: TRBV11-2
d_gene: -

CDR3nt: TGTGCCAGCTCACCACCGGGGTTGGGGGAAGCTTCCTACGAGCAGTACTTC
CDR3aa: CASSPPGLGEASYEQYF
abundance: -
j_gene: TRBJ2-7
v_gene: TRBV18
d_gene: -

CDR3nt: TGTGCCAGCAGCTTGGAACGGGGAACCTACGAGCAGTACTTC
CDR3aa: CASSLERGTYEQYF
abundance: -
j_gene: TRBJ2-7
v_gene: TRBV5-4
d_gene: -

CDR3nt: TGTGCCAGCAGCGACCGAGATGGCTACACCTTC
CDR3aa: CASSDRDGYTF
abundance: -
j_gene: TRBJ1-2
v_gene: TRBV28
d_gene: -

CDR3nt: TGCGCCAGCAGCTTGGACATAGCAAGGCAAGGCAATGAGCAGTTCTTC
CDR3aa: CASSLDIARQGNEQFF
abundance: -
j_gene: TRBJ2-1
v_gene: TRBV5-1
d_gene: -

CDR3nt: TGTGCCAGTAGTATCCGGGCACGGGGAGGAACCGGGGAGCTGTTTTTT
CDR3aa: CASSIRARGGTGELFF
abundance: -
j_gene: TRBJ2-2
v_gene: TRBV19
d_gene: -

CDR3nt: TGTGCCAGCAGCTTAAGGTCAATACCCTATACTCCAGGGGGCTATCAGCCCCAGCATTTT
CDR3aa: CASSLRSIPYTPGGYQPQHF
abundance: -
j_gene: TRBJ1-5
v_gene: TRBV7-3
d_gene: TRBD1

CDR3nt: TGTGCCAGCAGCGTGATAAGATTTGGCTACACCTTC
CDR3aa: CASSVIRFGYTF
abundance: -
j_gene: TRBJ1-2
v_gene: TRBV28
d_gene: -

CDR3nt: TGTGCCAGCAGCGCAACTGTGGGGGAGCAGTTCTTC
CDR3aa: CASSATVGEQFF
abundance: few
j_gene: TRBJ2-1
v_gene: TRBV9
d_gene: -

CDR3nt: TGTGCCAGTAGAGGACAGGGGGCGTCCCCACTATACGAGCAGTACTTC
CDR3aa: CASRGQGASPLYEQYF
abundance: once
j_gene: TRBJ2-7
v_gene: TRBV19
d_gene: TRBD1

CDR3nt: TGTGCCAGCTCCCTCACAGAGGCCTACGAGCAGTACTTC
CDR3aa: CASSLTEAYEQYF
abundance: -
j_gene: TRBJ2-7
v_gene: TRBV18
d_gene: -

CDR3nt: TGTGCCAGCAGCTTGGCGCCTAGTTGGGTCTACGAGCAGTACTTC
CDR3aa: CASSLAPSWVYEQYF
abundance: many
j_gene: TRBJ2-7
v_gene: TRBV5-6
d_gene: -

CDR3nt: TGCGCCAGCAGCTTGGCCGGCCAGGGAACCGGGGAGCTGTTTTTT
CDR3aa: CASSLAGQGTGELFF
abundance: -
j_gene: TRBJ2-2
v_gene: TRBV5-1
d_gene: -

CDR3nt: TGTGCCGCCTCGGCCCGGGAGGGCTATGGCTACACCTTC
CDR3aa: CAASAREGYGYTF
abundance: -
j_gene: TRBJ1-2
v_gene: TRBV6-5
d_gene: -

CDR3nt: TGTGCCATCAAAGAAGCCGGCACAGATACGCAGTATTTT
CDR3aa: CAIKEAGTDTQYF
abundance: -
j_gene: TRBJ2-3
v_gene: TRBV10-3
d_gene: -

CDR3nt: TGTGCCAGCAGTGACGGGGGGGCTAGCGGGGCCGAAGTGTCCGGGGAGCTGTTTTTT
CDR3aa: CASSDGGASGAEVSGELFF
abundance: -
j_gene: TRBJ2-2
v_gene: TRBV6-4
d_gene: TRBD2

CDR3nt: TGTGCCTGGAGTGTACCGGTCCTAGGCTACACCTTC
CDR3aa: CAWSVPVLGYTF
abundance: -
j_gene: TRBJ1-2
v_gene: TRBV30
d_gene: -

CDR3nt: TGTGCCAGCAGCACTCAGCGGGAGGCCCCCTTAGGGCAGTTCTTC
CDR3aa: CASSTQREAPLGQFF
abundance: -
j_gene: TRBJ2-1
v_gene: TRBV5-4
d_gene: TRBD2

CDR3nt: TGCAGCGTTTCGGGACAGGCCAGCAATCAGCCCCAGCATTTT
CDR3aa: CSVSGQASNQPQHF
abundance: few
j_gene: TRBJ1-5
v_gene: TRBV29-1
d_gene: TRBD1

CDR3nt: TGCAGCGTTGGGGGACAGGAGGGAAGGTACGAGCAGTACTTC
CDR3aa: CSVGGQEGRYEQYF
abundance: -
j_gene: TRBJ2-7
v_gene: TRBV29-1
d_gene: TRBD1

CDR3nt: TGCGCCAGCCGTGCAGCGGGCAGCTCTGGGGCCAACGTCCTGACTTTC
CDR3aa: CASRAAGSSGANVLTF
abundance: -
j_gene: TRBJ2-6
v_gene: TRBV5-1
d_gene: -

CDR3nt: TGTGCCAGCAGTCGGACAGGGGGAAATGAGCAGTTCTTC
CDR3aa: CASSRTGGNEQFF
abundance: -
j_gene: TRBJ2-1
v_gene: TRBV2
d_gene: TRBD1

CDR3nt: TGTGCCAGCAGCCCCCAACTAGCGGGGACCTACAATGAGCAGTTCTTC
CDR3aa: CASSPQLAGTYNEQFF
abundance: -
j_gene: TRBJ2-1
v_gene: TRBV5-4
d_gene: TRBD2

CDR3nt: TGTGCCAGCTCACCCTTACAGGGTAGGAGCACAGATACGCAGTATTTT
CDR3aa: CASSPLQGRSTDTQYF
abundance: -
j_gene: TRBJ2-3
v_gene: TRBV18
d_gene: -

CDR3nt: TGTGCCAGCAGGCAACCAGGGGGGACAGGGCCCTACGAGCAGTACTTC
CDR3aa: CASRQPGGTGPYEQYF
abundance: -
j_gene: TRBJ2-7
v_gene: TRBV6-6
d_gene: TRBD1

CDR3nt: TGTGCCACCAGCAGAGATCTCAGCGGAGGCTACGAGCAGTACTTC
CDR3aa: CATSRDLSGGYEQYF
abundance: -
j_gene: TRBJ2-7
v_gene: TRBV15
d_gene: -

CDR3nt: TGTGCCTGGAGTCCCGGGACAGACGCTAGCACAGATACGCAGTATTTT
CDR3aa: CAWSPGTDASTDTQYF
abundance: -
j_gene: TRBJ2-3
v_gene: TRBV30
d_gene: TRBD1

CDR3nt: TGTGCCAGCAGCTTAGTGAGGGGGAATCAGCCCCAGCATTTT
CDR3aa: CASSLVRGNQPQHF
abundance: once
j_gene: TRBJ1-5
v_gene: TRBV7-2
d_gene: -

CDR3nt: TGTGCCAGCAGCTTAGATTCGCGGAGCGATGAGCAGTTCTTC
CDR3aa: CASSLDSRSDEQFF
abundance: -
j_gene: TRBJ2-1
v_gene: TRBV11-2
d_gene: -

CDR3nt: TGTGCCAGCTCACCAAGGAGTCAGGGGGCGGGGGAGCAGTACTTC
CDR3aa: CASSPRSQGAGEQYF
abundance: -
j_gene: TRBJ2-7
v_gene: TRBV18
d_gene: TRBD1

CDR3nt: TGTGCCAGCAGCCCACCGGGACAGCGTATCTCACCCCTCCACTTT
CDR3aa: CASSPPGQRISPLHF
abundance: medium-sized
j_gene: TRBJ1-6
v_gene: TRBV28
d_gene: TRBD1

CDR3nt: TGTGCCAGCAGCTTAGCGATAGCGGGAGGGCAAGAGACCCAGTACTTC
CDR3aa: CASSLAIAGGQETQYF
abundance: many
j_gene: TRBJ2-5
v_gene: TRBV7-2
d_gene: TRBD2

CDR3nt: TGTGCCAGCTCACCCCAGGGACAGGGTGAGCAGTTCTTC
CDR3aa: CASSPQGQGEQFF
abundance: -
j_gene: TRBJ2-1
v_gene: TRBV18
d_gene: TRBD1

CDR3nt: TGCGCCAGCAGCTTGAGATTGGGGACAGGTTCGGGAGAGACCCAGTACTTC
CDR3aa: CASSLRLGTGSGETQYF
abundance: -
j_gene: TRBJ2-5
v_gene: TRBV5-1
d_gene: TRBD1

CDR3nt: TGCGCCAGCAGCCGAAACAGGGGTGAGGAAAAACTGTTTTTT
CDR3aa: CASSRNRGEEKLFF
abundance: -
j_gene: TRBJ1-4
v_gene: TRBV5-1
d_gene: TRBD1